This paragraph covers one TCR beta chain sequence. Clones were read by immunoSEQ multiplex PCR, and TCRdb kept only the in-frame ones, dropping some. The sample lists approximately 300,000 clones, about 80% occurring once. The data derive from a study of cytotoxic CD8 clonotypes in ibrutinib-treated CLL. The V gene lost 0 bases and the J gene lost 4 bases, with 11 bases spanning the gap. Germline V gene lookup returns CDR1 SGHDT and CDR2 YYEEEE. This CDR3 is 15 amino acids long. Sequencing used PBMCs, obtained before ibrutinib treatment. The chain links TRBV5-6 to TRBJ1-5, with a possible D match to TRBD1 (5 bases). This clonotype was obtained from a human donor with chronic lymphocytic leukemia. The CDR3 DNA reads TGTGCCAGCAGCTTGGGGGGCGCGGGAAATCAGCCCCAGCATTTT. As protein: CASSLGGAGNQPQHF.